Below, 25 T cell receptor beta chains from the same sample are listed, as sequenced in a study of T cells in Graves' hyperthyroidism and ophthalmopathy. Amplified TCR beta CDR3 regions came from RNA transcripts. The study used the HTBI primer set for a first-round RT-PCR of the TCR CDR3. Via MiXCR, TCRdb re-called the multiplex PCR reads, giving one row per CDR3 protein. This table holds 490,000 or so distinct CDR3 sequences, roughly 15% found once. The sequencing sample was made of blood. Receptors were obtained from a woman aged 25 to 39 with Graves' ophthalmopathy.

V gene TRBV7-9 combines with J gene TRBJ2-5; TRBD1 might be the D (5 bases). V lost 3 bases and J 1 base, leaving 18 bases between the germline ends. From germline, CDR1 is SEHNR and CDR2 FQNEAQ (reference sequence). The CDR3 length is 17 residues. CDR3 in amino acids: CASSLRSTIGAQETQYF. CDR3 nucleotides: TGTGCCAGCAGCTTGCGGAGCACTATAGGGGCCCAAGAGACCCAGTACTTC.

The gene calls are TRBV27 and TRBJ1-1, with D possibly being TRBD1 (5 bases). Germline values: CDR1 MNHEY, CDR2 SMNVEV (reference sequence). The CDR3 spans 15 residues. The V end lost 6 bases, the J end lost 0 bases, and 14 bases lay between the germline ends. The CDR3 sequence: CASSWGGVLNTEAFF. The CDR3 DNA reads TGTGCCAGCAGCTGGGGGGGGGTTCTGAACACTGAAGCTTTCTTT.

In this sample, this clonotype turned up many times. The chain joins TRBV18 to TRBJ1-1; TRBD1 aligns across 7 bases. Trimming at V came to 2 bases and at J to 3 bases, leaving 3 bases not matched to a gene. Germline V gene sequence: CDR1 KGHSH, CDR2 LQKENI. This CDR3 region has 14 residues. The CDR3 sequence: CASSPETGDTEAFF. CDR3 DNA sequence: TGTGCCAGCTCACCAGAAACAGGGGACACTGAAGCTTTCTTT. The whole variable domain, filled in from reference TRBV18 and TRBJ1-1, reads NAGVMQNPRHLVRRRGQEARLRCSPMKGHSHVYWYRQLPEEGLKFMVYLQKENIIDESGMPKERFSAEFPKEGPSILRIQQVVRGDSAAYFCASSPETGDTEAFFGQGTRLTVV.

The table lists this clonotype with many counts. This chain joins TRBV28 and TRBJ2-4; D perhaps matches TRBD2 (5 bases). There are 15 residues in the CDR3. CDR1 MDHEN and CDR2 SYDVKM come from the germline V gene. Between the trimmed V and J ends, which lost 3 bases and 0 bases, there was a span of 9 bases. CDR3 loop: CASSLRVLAKNIQYF. The CDR3, as DNA: TGTGCCAGCAGTTTGAGGGTCCTAGCCAAAAACATTCAGTACTTC.

This chain links TRBV11-2 with TRBJ2-7, with 10 bases fitting TRBD2. CDR1 is SGHAT, CDR2 FQNNGV, per germline. The V gene end was trimmed by 2 bases and the J gene end by 3 bases; junction bases not matched to a gene: 7. The CDR3 totals 16 residues. The CDR3 sequence: CASSLQGASGSYEQYF. CDR3 nucleotide sequence: TGTGCCAGCAGCTTACAAGGGGCTAGCGGGAGCTACGAGCAGTACTTC.

This clonotype was counted at least ten times. The chain has TRBV20-1 and TRBJ2-7, with D uncertain. Between the trimmed V and J ends, which lost 0 bases and 5 bases, there was a span of 20 bases. The V gene's germline CDR1 is DFQATT and CDR2 SNEGSKA (reference sequence). The CDR3 runs 16 residues. The CDR3 is CSARDRRPPAPHEQYF. The CDR3 coding sequence is TGCAGTGCTAGAGATCGGCGCCCACCGGCCCCCCACGAGCAGTACTTC.

The V gene is TRBV7-9, the J gene TRBJ2-1, with D uncertain. CDR1 SEHNR and CDR2 FQNEAQ come from the germline V gene (reference sequence). V was trimmed by 5 bases and J by 2 bases, leaving 19 bases between them. The length of the CDR3 is 17 residues. Here the CDR3 reads CASSQPFRDPTYNEQFF. For the CDR3, the DNA is TGTGCCAGCAGCCAACCATTTAGAGACCCGACCTACAATGAGCAGTTCTTC.

This clonotype was found many times. This sequence joins TRBV3-1 and TRBJ1-4; no firm D call. The CDR3 is 14 amino acids. V was trimmed by 6 bases and J by 8 bases, leaving 16 bases between them. CDR1 LGHDT and CDR2 YNNKEL come from the germline V gene (reference sequence). CDR3 amino acids: CASSDGREPEKLFF. Written as DNA, the CDR3 is TGTGCCAGCAGTGACGGGAGAGAACCCGAAAAACTGTTTTTT.

The rearrangement joins TRBV20-1 to TRBJ2-3; 8 nucleotides agree with TRBD2. There are 15 residues in the CDR3. Germline trimming cut 5 bases from V and 6 bases from J; bases unmatched to any gene: 13. Germline lookup yields CDR1 DFQATT and CDR2 SNEGSKA (reference sequence). CDR3 region: CSAPGGGSPGDTQYF. The CDR3 DNA reads as TGCAGTGCTCCGGGCGGGGGGTCCCCGGGGGATACGCAGTATTTT.

This clonotype was detected only a few times. The gene calls are TRBV6-5 and TRBJ2-4; D possibly uses TRBD1 or TRBD2 (5 bases each). The CDR3 spans 14 residues. Germline assignment: CDR1 MNHEY and CDR2 SVGAGI. V lost 6 bases to trimming and J lost 6 bases, with 15 bases between them. CDR3 amino acids: CASRSRDGRNIQYF. CDR3 in DNA: TGTGCCAGCAGGAGCCGGGACGGACGAAACATTCAGTACTTC.

This clonotype showed up many times. V gene TRBV6-2 or TRBV6-3 combines with J gene TRBJ2-1; 7 nucleotides match TRBD2. CDR3 length equals 18 residues. V shed 6 bases and J 1 base; nucleotides not matched to a gene: 15. CDR1 MNHEY and CDR2 SVGEGT come from the germline V gene. CDR3 DNA: TGTGCCAGCAGCTACACCTACAAGACGGGAGGATCCTACAATGAGCAGTTCTTC. Its translation is CASSYTYKTGGSYNEQFF.

This clonotype was seen many times. The V call is TRBV5-1, the J call TRBJ1-1, with a tentative D call TRBD1 (5 bases). The CDR3 is 15 amino acids. V dropped 0 bases and J dropped 1 base, with 10 bases sitting between them. Germline V gene sequence: CDR1 SGHRS, CDR2 YFSETQ. This CDR3 is CASSLEMTANTEAFF. CDR3 DNA: TGCGCCAGCAGCTTGGAGATGACAGCGAACACTGAAGCTTTCTTT.

In this sample, this clonotype turned up a few times. The V gene is TRBV10-3, the J gene TRBJ1-2; D gene unclear. Germline V gives CDR1 ENHRY, CDR2 SYGVKD. V was trimmed by 10 bases and J by 4 bases, leaving 10 bases between them. The CDR3 spans 11 residues. CDR3 amino acids: CATQDSYGYTF. The DNA for the CDR3 is TGTGCCACCCAGGACTCCTATGGCTACACCTTC.

V is TRBV10-1 and J is TRBJ2-7, with D possibly TRBD1 on 6 matching bases. The CDR3 covers 13 residues. The germline V gene has CDR1 WNHNN and CDR2 SYGVQD (reference sequence). V was trimmed by 8 bases and J by 6 bases, leaving 17 bases between them. The CDR3 sequence is CASSYSRGREQYF. CDR3 sequence (DNA): TGCGCCAGCTCTTACTCCAGGGGTCGCGAGCAGTACTTC.

This clonotype was recorded at least ten times. The genes are TRBV20-1 and TRBJ2-1; D is possibly TRBD1 or TRBD2 (5 bases each). The length of the CDR3 is 12 residues. Trimming removed 6 bases at V and 8 bases at J, with 14 bases between. Germline CDR1 reads DFQATT; CDR2 reads SNEGSKA (reference sequence). CDR3 residues: CSAPGARDEQFF. The CDR3 DNA is TGCAGTGCCCCCGGGGCCCGCGATGAGCAGTTCTTC.

This clonotype was detected many times. The chain links TRBV28 to TRBJ1-2; D remains ambiguous. This CDR3 contains 11 residues. V was cut by 5 bases and J by 8 bases, with 9 bases left in between. The germline gives CDR1 MDHEN, CDR2 SYDVKM. CDR3 residues: CASSQAGGYTF. The CDR3 DNA sequence: TGTGCCAGCAGTCAGGCGGGAGGCTACACCTTC.

This clonotype appeared a few times. This chain links TRBV20-1 with TRBJ1-5, with 9 bases matching TRBD1. With V trimmed by 6 bases and J by 8 bases, 8 bases remained unmatched. The CDR3 runs to 13 residues. In germline, CDR1 is DFQATT, CDR2 SNEGSKA (reference sequence). This CDR3 is CSAGTGIIKPQHF. Written as DNA, the CDR3 is TGCAGTGCCGGGACAGGGATAATCAAGCCCCAGCATTTT.

This clonotype was recorded many times. This chain uses TRBV7-3 with TRBJ2-5; TRBD1 matches at 7 bases. Germline CDR1 reads SGHTA; CDR2 reads FQGTGA. V was clipped by 5 bases and J by 5 bases; unmatched bases: 5. The CDR3 has 13 residues. The CDR3 region is CASSLQGMETQYF. The DNA for the CDR3 is TGTGCCAGCAGCCTACAGGGGATGGAGACCCAGTACTTC.

This clonotype has a count of ten or more. The gene calls are TRBV7-2 and TRBJ2-7, with 13 bases lining up with TRBD2. CDR3 length equals 17 residues. V was clipped by 1 base and J by 4 bases; unmatched bases: 7. CDR1 and CDR2 from the germline V gene are SGHTA and FQGNSA. CDR3 coding DNA: TGTGCCAGCAGCTTAGTTGGACTAGCGGGAGTAGGGTACGAGCAGTACTTC. It is translated as CASSLVGLAGVGYEQYF.

The sample holds many counts of this clonotype. This sequence joins TRBV10-3 and TRBJ2-6; 10 bases align to TRBD2. CDR1 ENHRY and CDR2 SYGVKD come from the germline V gene. V was pared by 2 bases and J by 1 base, with 5 bases of the junction left unmatched. The CDR3 totals 18 residues. CDR3 in amino acids: CAISERLAGESGANVLTF. The DNA for the CDR3 is TGTGCCATCAGTGAGAGGCTAGCGGGAGAATCTGGGGCCAACGTCCTGACTTTC.

This clonotype was seen a few times. One end of the junction does not line up with germline, which may come from a read error. The chain combines TRBV6-1 with TRBJ2-7; D tentatively fits TRBD1 or TRBD2 (5 bases each). CDR3 size: 14 residues. CDR1 is MNHNS and CDR2 is SASEGT in the germline V gene. The CDR3 DNA reads TGTACCAGCAGCCCCCCGGGGCTTTCCTACGAGCAGTACTTC. Residues: CTSSPPGLSYEQYF.

This clonotype was counted only a few times. The V gene is TRBV3-1, the J gene TRBJ2-2, with D unresolved. This CDR3 comprises 13 residues. Germline V CDR1 and CDR2: LGHDT, YNNKEL (reference sequence). V lost 1 base, J lost 6 bases, and 6 bases lay in between. CDR3 region: CASSQGWAGELFF. The CDR3 nucleotides read TGTGCCAGCAGCCAAGGGTGGGCCGGGGAGCTGTTTTTT.

Ten or more counts support this clonotype. CDR3 amino acids: CASSLSGTSGRAVETQYF. The DNA for the CDR3 is TGTGCCAGCAGTTTATCTGGGACTAGCGGGAGGGCCGTCGAGACCCAGTACTTC. This chain uses TRBV28 with TRBJ2-5, with 16 bases matching TRBD2. CDR3 length: 18 amino acids. Per the germline V gene, CDR1 is MDHEN and CDR2 is SYDVKM. The junction had 7 bases not matched to a gene; V was cut back by 1 base and J by 5 bases.

This clonotype has just a few counts. This chain uses TRBV20-1 with TRBJ1-1; maybe TRBD1 (5 bases). Looked up from germline, CDR1 is DFQATT and CDR2 is SNEGSKA (reference sequence). V gave up 2 bases and J gave up 0 bases, with 13 bases separating them. This CDR3 spans 15 amino acids. The CDR3 region is CSARRFGGMNTEAFF. For the CDR3, the DNA is TGCAGTGCTAGACGCTTCGGGGGTATGAACACTGAAGCTTTCTTT.

This clonotype was detected ten times or more. The V call is TRBV7-8, the J call TRBJ2-1; 13 positions agree with TRBD2. V was clipped by 4 bases and J by 4 bases; unmatched bases: 1. This CDR3 is 15 amino acids long. Per germline, CDR1 SGHVS and CDR2 FQNEAQ. CDR3 nucleotide sequence: TGTGCCAGCAGCTGGACTAGCGGGAGTTACAATGAGCAGTTCTTC. Its protein product is CASSWTSGSYNEQFF. The full variable domain, with the rest looked up from reference TRBV7-8 and TRBJ2-1, is GAGVSQSPRYKVAKRGQDVALRCDPISGHVSLFWYQQALGQGPEFLTYFQNEAQLDKSGLPSDRFFAERPEGSVSTLKIQRTQQEDSAVYLCASSWTSGSYNEQFFGPGTRLTVL.